This T cell receptor beta chain was observed in a study of blood T cell repertoires in COVID-19. Study information: Spain, Italy and the United States supplied samples that represented acute and convalescent COVID-19. Sources were T cells, B-cell-depleted T cells, or PBMCs; the material itself was cDNA or gDNA.

Germline CDR1 and CDR2: MNHEY and SVGAGI. The CDR3 has 15 amino acids. V dropped 3 bases and J dropped 0 bases, with 9 bases sitting between them. Per the original methods: Using reference gene primer amplification, nucleated cell counts were estimated. Data came from immunoSEQ multiplex PCR; TCRdb stores just in-frame clones and leaves some out. The V and J calls and clone size were taken over from that table, and D and trimming were inferred from the DNA. The sample lists 250,000 or so clones; roughly 89% were seen once. The chain is built from TRBV6-5 and TRBJ2-1; D possibly corresponds to TRBD2 (6 bases). This TCR was recovered from a woman aged 40 to 50 who had recovered from COVID-19. Material: peripheral blood. CDR3 loop: CASSYQEGSYNEQFF. The CDR3 DNA sequence: TGTGCCAGCAGTTATCAGGAGGGCTCCTACAATGAGCAGTTCTTC.